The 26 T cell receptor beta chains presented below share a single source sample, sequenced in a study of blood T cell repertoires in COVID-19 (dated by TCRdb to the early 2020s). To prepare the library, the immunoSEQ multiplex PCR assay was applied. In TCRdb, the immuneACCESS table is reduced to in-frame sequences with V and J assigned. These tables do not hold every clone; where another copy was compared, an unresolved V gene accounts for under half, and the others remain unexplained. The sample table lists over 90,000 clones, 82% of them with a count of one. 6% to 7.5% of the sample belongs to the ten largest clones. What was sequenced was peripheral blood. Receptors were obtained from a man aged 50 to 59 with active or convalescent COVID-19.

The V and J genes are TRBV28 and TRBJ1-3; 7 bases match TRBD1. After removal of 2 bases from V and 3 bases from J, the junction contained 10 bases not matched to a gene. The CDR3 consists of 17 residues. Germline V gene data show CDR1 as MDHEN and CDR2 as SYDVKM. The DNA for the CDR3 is TGTGCCAGCAGTTTAATACCCGGGACAGTGGATGGAAACACCATATATTTT. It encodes CASSLIPGTVDGNTIYF. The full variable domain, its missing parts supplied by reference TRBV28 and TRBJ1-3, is DVKVTQSSRYLVKRTGEKVFLECVQDMDHENMFWYRQDPGLGLRLIYFSYDVKMKEKGDIPEGYSVSREKKERFSLILESASTNQTSMYLCASSLIPGTVDGNTIYFGEGSWLTVV.

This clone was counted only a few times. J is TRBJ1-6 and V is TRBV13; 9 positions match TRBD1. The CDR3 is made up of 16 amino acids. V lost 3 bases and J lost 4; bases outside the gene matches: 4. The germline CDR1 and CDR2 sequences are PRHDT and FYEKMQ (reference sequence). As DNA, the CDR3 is TGTGCCAGCAGCTTGGGAGGACAGGGGTATAATTCACCCCTCCACTTT. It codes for CASSLGGQGYNSPLHF.

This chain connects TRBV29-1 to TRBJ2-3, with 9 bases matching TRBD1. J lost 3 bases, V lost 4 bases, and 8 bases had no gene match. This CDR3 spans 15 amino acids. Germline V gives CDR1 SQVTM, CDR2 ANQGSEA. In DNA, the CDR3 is TGCAGCGTTGTAGTAGGGACAGGGCGAACAGATACGCAGTATTTT. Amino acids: CSVVVGTGRTDTQYF.

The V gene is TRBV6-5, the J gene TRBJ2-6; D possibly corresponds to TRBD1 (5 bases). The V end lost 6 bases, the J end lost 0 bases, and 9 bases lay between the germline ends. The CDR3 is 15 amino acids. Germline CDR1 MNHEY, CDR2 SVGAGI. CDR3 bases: TGTGCCAGCAGAGGACAAGCCTCTGGGGCCAACGTCCTGACTTTC. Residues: CASRGQASGANVLTF.

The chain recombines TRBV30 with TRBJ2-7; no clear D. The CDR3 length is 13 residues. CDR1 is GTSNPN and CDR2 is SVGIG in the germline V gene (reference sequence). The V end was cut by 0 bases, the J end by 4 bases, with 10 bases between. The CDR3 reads CAWSVFEEYEQYF. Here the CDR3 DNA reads TGTGCCTGGAGTGTATTTGAGGAATACGAGCAGTACTTC.

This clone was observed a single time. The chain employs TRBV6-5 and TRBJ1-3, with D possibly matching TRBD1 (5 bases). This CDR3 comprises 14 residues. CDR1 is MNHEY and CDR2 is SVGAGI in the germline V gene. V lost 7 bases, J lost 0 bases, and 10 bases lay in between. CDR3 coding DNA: TGTGCCAGCACAGGACATCGCTCTGGAAACACCATATATTTT. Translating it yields CASTGHRSGNTIYF.

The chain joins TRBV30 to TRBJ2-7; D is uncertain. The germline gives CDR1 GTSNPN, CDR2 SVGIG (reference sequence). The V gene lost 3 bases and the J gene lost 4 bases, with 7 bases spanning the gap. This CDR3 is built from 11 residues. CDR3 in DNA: TGTGCCTGGAGGAAGAGGTACGAGCAGTACTTC. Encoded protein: CAWRKRYEQYF.

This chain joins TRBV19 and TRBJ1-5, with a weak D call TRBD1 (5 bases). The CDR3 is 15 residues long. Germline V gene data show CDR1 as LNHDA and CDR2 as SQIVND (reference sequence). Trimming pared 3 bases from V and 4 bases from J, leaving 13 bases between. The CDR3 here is CASSIAQGINQPQHF. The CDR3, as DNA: TGTGCCAGTAGTATCGCCCAGGGTATAAATCAGCCCCAGCATTTT.

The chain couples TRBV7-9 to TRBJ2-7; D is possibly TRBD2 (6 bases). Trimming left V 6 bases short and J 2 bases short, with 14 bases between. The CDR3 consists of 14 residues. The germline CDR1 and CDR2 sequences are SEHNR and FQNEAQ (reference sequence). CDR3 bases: TGTGCCAGCAGAGTTGGGGGAGGACCCTACGAGCAGTACTTC. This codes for CASRVGGGPYEQYF.

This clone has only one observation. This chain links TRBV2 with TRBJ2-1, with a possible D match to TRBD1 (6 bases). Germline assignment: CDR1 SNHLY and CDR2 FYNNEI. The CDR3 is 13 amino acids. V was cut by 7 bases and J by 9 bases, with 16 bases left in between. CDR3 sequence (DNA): TGTGCCAGCATAGAAGGCAGAGGGGGTGAGCAGTTCTTC. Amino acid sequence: CASIEGRGGEQFF.

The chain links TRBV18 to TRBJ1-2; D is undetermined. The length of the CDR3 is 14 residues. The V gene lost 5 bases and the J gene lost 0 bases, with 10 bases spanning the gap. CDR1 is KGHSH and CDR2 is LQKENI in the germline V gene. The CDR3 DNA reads TGTGCCAGCTCAGCGATCAAAGCTAACTATGGCTACACCTTC. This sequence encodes CASSAIKANYGYTF.

The CDR3 spells CASSSDRGTYNEQFF. DNA of the CDR3: TGTGCCAGCAGTTCGGACAGGGGGACCTACAATGAGCAGTTCTTC. The chain recombines TRBV27 with TRBJ2-1; TRBD1 agrees at 10 bases. The CDR3 is 15 residues long. Germline CDR1 is MNHEY and CDR2 is SMNVEV (reference sequence). The V gene end was trimmed by 4 bases and the J gene end by 2 bases; junction bases not matched to a gene: 2.

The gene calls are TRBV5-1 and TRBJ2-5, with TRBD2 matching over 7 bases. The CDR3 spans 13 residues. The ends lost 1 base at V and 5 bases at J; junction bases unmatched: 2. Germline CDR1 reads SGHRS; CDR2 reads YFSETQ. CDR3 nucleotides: TGCGCCAGCAGCTTGAGTAGCGGGGAGACCCAGTACTTC. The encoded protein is CASSLSSGETQYF.

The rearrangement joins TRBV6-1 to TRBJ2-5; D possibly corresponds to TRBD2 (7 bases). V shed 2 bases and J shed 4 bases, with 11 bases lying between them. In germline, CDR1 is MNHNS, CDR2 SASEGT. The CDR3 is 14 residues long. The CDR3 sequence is CASSERGGTETQYF. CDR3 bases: TGTGCCAGCAGTGAAAGGGGGGGTACAGAGACCCAGTACTTC.

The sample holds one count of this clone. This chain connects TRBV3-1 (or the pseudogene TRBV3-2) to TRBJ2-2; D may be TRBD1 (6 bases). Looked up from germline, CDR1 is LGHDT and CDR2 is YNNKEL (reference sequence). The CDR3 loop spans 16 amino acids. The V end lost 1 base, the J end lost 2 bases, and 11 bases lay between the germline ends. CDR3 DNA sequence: TGTGCCAGCAGCCAAGGTAGAGGGGGAAACACCGGGGAGCTGTTTTTT. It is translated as CASSQGRGGNTGELFF.

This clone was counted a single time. This CDR3 is CAFTTGQGTFGYTF. The CDR3 bases are TGTGCCTTTACTACCGGACAGGGGACGTTTGGCTACACCTTC. V and J are TRBV6-5 and TRBJ1-2; 9 bases match TRBD1. Per germline, CDR1 MNHEY and CDR2 SVGAGI. The CDR3 runs 14 residues. Trimming removed 11 bases from V and 7 bases from J; junction bases left unmatched: 14.

This CDR3 is CASSLSGTPNSPLHF. CDR3 nucleotide sequence: TGTGCCAGCAGTTTATCCGGGACACCCAATTCACCCCTCCACTTT. The chain carries TRBV27 and TRBJ1-6, with D perhaps TRBD1 (6 bases). V was shortened by 0 bases and J by 7 bases, with 10 bases between the two germline ends. There are 15 residues in the CDR3. The germline gives CDR1 MNHEY, CDR2 SMNVEV (reference sequence).

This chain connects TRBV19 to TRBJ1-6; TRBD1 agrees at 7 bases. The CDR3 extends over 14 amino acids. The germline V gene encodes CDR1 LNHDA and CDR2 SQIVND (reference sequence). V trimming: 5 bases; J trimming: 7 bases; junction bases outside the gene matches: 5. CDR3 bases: TGTGCCAGTAGTGCCTCAGGGGGGAATTCACCCCTCCACTTT. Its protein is CASSASGGNSPLHF.

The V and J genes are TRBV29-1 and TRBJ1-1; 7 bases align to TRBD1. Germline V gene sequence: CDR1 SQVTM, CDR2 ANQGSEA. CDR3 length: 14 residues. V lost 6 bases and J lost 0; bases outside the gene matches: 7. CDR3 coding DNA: TGCAGCGTCTATACCGGGACAGTGAACACTGAAGCTTTCTTT. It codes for CSVYTGTVNTEAFF.

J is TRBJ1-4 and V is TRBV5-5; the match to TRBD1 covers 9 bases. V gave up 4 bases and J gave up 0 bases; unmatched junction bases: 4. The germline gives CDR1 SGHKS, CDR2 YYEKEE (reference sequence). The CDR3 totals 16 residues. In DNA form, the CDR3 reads TGTGCCAGCAGCCGGGACAGGGCAGCAACTAATGAAAAACTGTTTTTT. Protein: CASSRDRAATNEKLFF.

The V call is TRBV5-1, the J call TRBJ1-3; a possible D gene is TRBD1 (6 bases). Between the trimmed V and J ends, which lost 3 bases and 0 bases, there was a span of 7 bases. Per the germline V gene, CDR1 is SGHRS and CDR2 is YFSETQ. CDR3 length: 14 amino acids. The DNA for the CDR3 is TGCGCCAGCAGCTCGGACAGCTCTGGAAACACCATATATTTT. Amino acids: CASSSDSSGNTIYF.

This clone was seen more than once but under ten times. The CDR3 sequence is CASSLDGGAADTQYF. CDR3 sequence (DNA): TGTGCCAGCAGCTTGGACGGGGGGGCAGCAGATACGCAGTATTTT. This chain links TRBV7-7 with TRBJ2-3; 8 nucleotides align to TRBD2. The CDR3 is made up of 15 amino acids. Per the germline V gene, CDR1 is SSHAT and CDR2 is FNYEAQ (reference sequence). The trim removed 3 bases at V and 4 bases at J, leaving 6 bases unmatched.

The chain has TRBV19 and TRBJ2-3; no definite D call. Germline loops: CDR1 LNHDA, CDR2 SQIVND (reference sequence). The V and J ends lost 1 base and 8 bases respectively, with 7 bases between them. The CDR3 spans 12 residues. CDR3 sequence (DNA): TGTGCCAGTAGTATAGTGGCTGGTACGCAGTATTTT. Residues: CASSIVAGTQYF.

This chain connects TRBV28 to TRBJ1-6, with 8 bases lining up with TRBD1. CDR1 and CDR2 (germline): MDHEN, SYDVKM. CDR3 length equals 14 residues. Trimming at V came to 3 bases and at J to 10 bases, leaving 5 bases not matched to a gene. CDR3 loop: CASSLARGLSPLHF. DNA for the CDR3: TGTGCCAGCAGTTTGGCCAGGGGGCTCTCACCCCTCCACTTT. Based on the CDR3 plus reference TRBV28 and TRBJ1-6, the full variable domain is DVKVTQSSRYLVKRTGEKVFLECVQDMDHENMFWYRQDPGLGLRLIYFSYDVKMKEKGDIPEGYSVSREKKERFSLILESASTNQTSMYLCASSLARGLSPLHFGNGTRLTVT.

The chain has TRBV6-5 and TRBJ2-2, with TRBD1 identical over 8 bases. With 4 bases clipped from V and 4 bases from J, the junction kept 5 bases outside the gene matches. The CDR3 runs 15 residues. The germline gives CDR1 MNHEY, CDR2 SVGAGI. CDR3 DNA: TGTGCCAGCAGTTGGACAGGGTGGTCCACCGGGGAGCTGTTTTTT. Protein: CASSWTGWSTGELFF.

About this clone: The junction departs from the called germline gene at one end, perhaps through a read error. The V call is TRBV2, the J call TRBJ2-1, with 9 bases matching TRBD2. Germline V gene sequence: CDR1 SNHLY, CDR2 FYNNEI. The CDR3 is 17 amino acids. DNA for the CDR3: TGTGCCAGCAGCGAAGCGGGGGGATCGAGCTCCTACAATGAGCAGTTCTTC. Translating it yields CASSEAGGSSSYNEQFF. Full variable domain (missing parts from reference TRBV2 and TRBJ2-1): EPEVTQTPSHQVTQMGQEVILRCVPISNHLYFYWYRQILGQKVEFLVSFYNNEISEKSEIFDDQFSVERPDGSNFTLKIRSTKLEDSAMYFCASSEAGGSSSYNEQFFGPGTRLTVL.